Sequencing of this TCR beta chain was carried out in a study of graft-versus-host responses after intestinal transplantation (dated by TCRdb to the early 2020s). Regarding the study in general: The transplants that recipients received were multivisceral, liver-intestinal, or isolated intestinal. Rather than going through the commercial service, samples from a few later patients were sequenced in-house on an Illumina MiSeq and processed with MiXCR. A peak of at least 4% donor T cells among recipient peripheral blood mononuclear cells was the definition used for donor T cell macrochimerism. The cohort enrolled some 23 intestinal transplant recipients including one retransplant, and a few patients lacking pretransplant specimens were excluded. Anti-thymocyte globulin induction was given to all recipients, followed by maintenance tacrolimus and steroids for two to four years. Bulk TCR-beta CDR3 sequencing was used to track graft-versus-host and host-versus-graft alloreactive T cell clones in the graft, circulation and bone marrow after intestinal transplantation. To identify alloreactive clones, pre-transplant mixed lymphocyte reaction products were sequenced and compared with unstimulated pre-transplant donor and recipient T cells.

The CDR3 starts with the cysteine, ends with the phenylalanine, and has 15 residues. CDR3 DNA is the only sequence kept; it has 45 bases, read in frame from the first base. V and J are truncated by 5 bases and 0 bases respectively, leaving an intervening sequence of 11 bases. The germline V gene specifies MDHEN as CDR1 and SYDVKM as CDR2. The protocol used for the library was the immunoSEQ multiplex PCR assay. In most patients, genomic DNA was isolated using the Qiagen DNeasy Blood and Tissue Kit and sent frozen to Adaptive Biotechnologies for TCR sequencing. Adaptive Biotechnologies carried out high-throughput TCR-beta CDR3 sequencing of genomic DNA for most patients. The source study handled its data this way. Adaptive's ImmunoSEQ software was the source of the TCR sequencing data for 15 to 20 patients, while three other patients were processed with MiXCR and VDJtools. To correct CD4 versus CD8 sorting errors, sequences present in both subsets at a frequency ratio below 5:1 were removed. CDR3 nucleotide sequences shared by donor and recipient were removed because the origin of these sequences could not be assigned. At least 2-fold expansion over unstimulated cells and a minimum CFSE-low frequency of 0.002% (template counts) or 0.001% (read counts) were required for clones to be classified as alloreactive. Clones detected in sequenced pre-transplant spleen, lymph node, or MLR CFSE-low populations of the donor or recipient were defined as mappable. Cumulative frequency of alloreactive clones was calculated as a percentage of all sequences weighted by copy number. TCRdb limited this immuneACCESS table to in-frame rearrangements with V and J called. A share of clones is missing; checked studies link under half to unresolved V genes, and the rest is unexplained. The DNA was the basis for D and trimming; V, J and clone size are from that table. The sample profile shows some 87,000 clones; about 93% of them were found once. Jointly, the top ten make up about 1.1% of the sample.

Overall results and qualifications from the work: Conclusions were limited by the relatively low number and heterogeneity of intestinal transplant patients. Early after transplant, peak levels of circulating GvH clones were found to be associated with declines in HvG clones. High GvH to HvG T cell clonal ratios were observed in the allografts of patients with donor T cell macrochimerism. GvH clones were detected in recipient bone marrow, and some appeared earlier in ileal mucosa or blood, consistent with an intestinal mucosal origin.

As for this clone: Its antigen is still unknown. No base-level quality is on record; no much larger clone is a single base apart.

The time point label here, explained by the study, means: cells obtained before transplantation from donor or recipient. CD3+CD4+ and CD3+CD8+ populations were FACS-sorted from unstimulated pre-transplant donor and recipient cells taken from spleen or lymph nodes. The TCR was taken from a human donor who was the organ donor for an intestinal transplant. Sample: unstimulated CD8+ T cells sorted from spleen or lymph node cells, taken before transplant. The rearranged chain carries TRBV28 and TRBJ1-3, with a tentative D gene TRBD1 over 6 matching bases. The DNA reads TGTGCCAGCAGTGAGACAGGACCCTCTGGAAACACCATATATTTT. Translated, it gives CASSETGPSGNTIYF.